These 2 T cell receptor beta chains originate from one sample sequenced in a study of prognosis after radiotherapy for stage I lung cancer. Two-round multiplex PCR on genomic DNA was the method by which TCR beta CDR3 was amplified. During first-round PCR, primers specific to each TRBV and TRBJ gene were used. In TCRdb, the multiplex PCR reads were re-called with MiXCR into one record per CDR3 protein. The table records tens of thousands of distinct CDR3 sequences, 31% of them present only once. The sequences come from PBMCs, collected before or after stereotactic body radiation therapy (not recorded which). Every receptor here comes from a donor at least 50 years old with non-small cell lung cancer.

This clonotype is medium-sized (0.01 to 0.1%) in the sample. DNA for the CDR3: TGTGCCAGCAGCATAGGGACTTACTCTGAGCAGTACTTC. Translating it yields CASSIGTYSEQYF. The rearrangement uses TRBV5-6 and TRBJ2-7, with D possibly matching TRBD2 (6 bases). This CDR3 region has 13 residues. Germline values: CDR1 SGHDT, CDR2 YYEEEE. The germline V and J ends were trimmed by 4 bases and 7 bases, with 15 bases remaining between them.

The V call is TRBV6-9, the J call TRBJ1-6; D gene ambiguous. The CDR3 totals 14 residues. V lost 3 bases and J 6 bases, leaving 9 bases between the germline ends. Germline CDR1 and CDR2: MNHGY and SVAAGI. CDR3 DNA sequence: TGTGCCAGCAGTTACGAAGCCGGTAATTCACCCCTCCACTTT. It specifies CASSYEAGNSPLHF.